One sample yielded the 16 T cell receptor beta chains listed below, sequenced in a study of blood T cells in healthy people across ages. With a J-beta primer mix and a sample-barcoded 5' primer, a second PCR ran about 7 to 11 cycles. In TCRdb, the 5' RACE reads were re-called with MiXCR into one record per CDR3 protein. The table lists under 2,000,000 distinct CDR3 sequences, 49% of them singletons. The material sequenced was blood. All receptors derive from a woman aged 40 to 50 in good health.

In this sample, this clonotype turned up a few times. The genes are TRBV6-1 and TRBJ2-3; possible D gene TRBD1, 6 bases. Trimming stripped 5 bases from V and 4 bases from J, with 16 bases between. Germline CDR1 and CDR2: MNHNS and SASEGT. The CDR3 consists of 15 residues. The CDR3 is CASSQYRPGADTQYF. In nucleotides, the CDR3 is TGTGCCAGCAGTCAATACAGACCAGGGGCAGATACGCAGTATTTT.

The V call is TRBV20-1, the J call TRBJ1-2, with D possibly TRBD1 on 5 matching bases. CDR1 and CDR2 (germline): DFQATT, SNEGSKA (reference sequence). V was cut by 0 bases and J by 3 bases, with 17 bases left in between. The CDR3 has 16 amino acids. The CDR3 coding sequence is TGCAGTGCTAGAGAAGGGGCAGGCAATCGCGACTATGGCTACACCTTC. Amino acid sequence: CSAREGAGNRDYGYTF.

There are a few counts of this clonotype. This rearrangement joins TRBV20-1 to TRBJ2-7; D ambiguous. The germline V gene has CDR1 DFQATT and CDR2 SNEGSKA (reference sequence). Trimming shortened V by 0 bases and J by 2 bases, and 8 bases separated the two germline ends. The CDR3 consists of 13 residues. CDR3 loop: CSARDNRAYEQYF. The CDR3 DNA follows: TGCAGTGCTAGAGATAACAGAGCCTACGAGCAGTACTTC.

The chain uses TRBV13 and TRBJ2-5, with D possibly being TRBD2 (6 bases). Trimming removed 2 bases at V and 5 bases at J, with 18 bases between. The CDR3 totals 16 residues. CDR1 is PRHDT and CDR2 is FYEKMQ in the germline V gene (reference sequence). The CDR3 protein is CASSLRGRRESETQYF. CDR3 coding DNA: TGTGCCAGCAGCTTACGAGGGAGGCGGGAAAGTGAGACCCAGTACTTC. The whole variable domain, remainder taken from reference TRBV13 and TRBJ2-5, is AAGVIQSPRHLIKEKRETATLKCYPIPRHDTVYWYQQGPGQDPQFLISFYEKMQSDKGSIPDRFSAQQFSDYHSELNMSSLELGDSALYFCASSLRGRRESETQYFGPGTRLLVL.

Comment on this clonotype: Mismatch with germline at one junction end may stem from a read error. CDR3 sequence reads: CASSSTTGDSGATVLTF. CDR3 bases: TGTGCCAGCAGTTCTACAACAGGAGACTCTGGGGCCACCGTCCTGACTTTC. This chain joins TRBV6-5 and TRBJ2-6, with D perhaps matching TRBD1 (5 bases). The CDR3 sequence is 17 residues long. The germline CDR1 and CDR2 sequences are MNHEY and SVGAGI.

This clonotype appeared a few times. The CDR3 sequence: CASSLPTSDRLETQYF. The CDR3 DNA reads TGTGCCAGCAGCTTACCTACCTCGGACCGGCTAGAGACCCAGTACTTC. The gene calls are TRBV7-2 and TRBJ2-5; D gene unclear. CDR3 length: 16 residues. Trimming shortened V by 2 bases and J by 4 bases, and 17 bases separated the two germline ends. CDR1 and CDR2 from the germline V gene are SGHTA and FQGNSA.

There are a few counts of this clonotype. The rearrangement joins TRBV20-1 to TRBJ2-1, with 9 bases matching TRBD2. V dropped 2 bases and J dropped 5; count of bases not matched to a gene: 13. CDR3 length: 17 residues. Germline CDR1 and CDR2: DFQATT and SNEGSKA (reference sequence). The CDR3 spells CSARIRGGGGAHNEQFF. The CDR3 bases are TGCAGTGCTAGAATCCGCGGTGGCGGGGGGGCACACAATGAGCAGTTCTTC.

This clonotype was picked up a small number of times. The chain employs TRBV28 and TRBJ2-3; perhaps TRBD2 as D (5 bases). V gave up 7 bases and J gave up 2 bases, with 22 bases separating them. This CDR3 is built from 17 residues. Germline CDR1 and CDR2: MDHEN and SYDVKM. The CDR3, as DNA: TGTGCCAGCACCCACGAAACTAGTTTGAAGTCCACAGATACGCAGTATTTT. Translation gives CASTHETSLKSTDTQYF.

This rearrangement joins TRBV11-2 to TRBJ2-1; 9 bases match TRBD2. V shed 7 bases and J 8 bases; nucleotides not matched to a gene: 15. This CDR3 has 16 residues. Germline V lookup: CDR1 SGHAT, CDR2 FQNNGV. The CDR3 sequence is CASTRRGGYSLDEQFF. CDR3 nucleotide sequence: TGTGCCAGCACGAGGCGGGGGGGCTATAGCCTCGATGAGCAGTTCTTC.

A few counts support this clonotype. The chain employs TRBV2 and TRBJ2-1, with TRBD2 as a possible D gene (7 bases). Germline V gene sequence: CDR1 SNHLY, CDR2 FYNNEI. This CDR3 spans 17 amino acids. V lost 0 bases and J 0 bases, leaving 12 bases between the germline ends. The CDR3 DNA reads TGTGCCAGCAGTGAAGCCCCACGGGGGGCCTCCTACAATGAGCAGTTCTTC. Amino acids: CASSEAPRGASYNEQFF. The complete variable domain, with remaining parts taken from reference TRBV2 and TRBJ2-1, reads EPEVTQTPSHQVTQMGQEVILRCVPISNHLYFYWYRQILGQKVEFLVSFYNNEISEKSEIFDDQFSVERPDGSNFTLKIRSTKLEDSAMYFCASSEAPRGASYNEQFFGPGTRLTVL.

The V gene is TRBV20-1, the J gene TRBJ1-2; D is possibly TRBD1 (5 bases). CDR1 DFQATT and CDR2 SNEGSKA come from the germline V gene (reference sequence). With 1 base removed from V and 4 bases from J, the gap between germline ends came to 13 bases. The CDR3 length is 14 residues. CDR3 coding DNA: TGCAGTGCTAGAGTCCCCGGGACTGTCTATGGCTACACCTTC. Translated, it gives CSARVPGTVYGYTF.

In this sample, this clonotype turned up a few times. The genes are TRBV4-1 and TRBJ2-5, with D tentatively TRBD2 (5 bases). Trimming removed 0 bases at V and 4 bases at J, with 15 bases between. Germline CDR1 is MGHRA and CDR2 is YSYEKL. The CDR3 length is 16 residues. The CDR3 DNA is TGCGCCAGCAGCCAAGATGGGATGGGAGTGGCAGAGACCCAGTACTTC. The encoded protein is CASSQDGMGVAETQYF.

This clonotype was seen only a few times. The V gene is TRBV20-1, the J gene TRBJ2-4, with 8 bases matching TRBD1. With the DNA end fitting TRBJ2-5 better, the J assignment may be wrong. The CDR3 contains 16 residues. Germline-derived CDR1 and CDR2 are DFQATT and SNEGSKA (reference sequence). CDR3 nucleotide sequence: TGCAGTGTTCCTGGGGGGCAGGGGGCTTTCCAAGAGACCCAGTACTTC. This gives the protein CSVPGGQGAFQETQYF.

CDR3 bases: TGTGCCAGCAGTCCGGGACTCCTATCGGGGTGGACCCAGTACTTC. Encoded protein: CASSPGLLSGWTQYF. The genes are TRBV27 and TRBJ2-7; TRBD2 is a possible D gene (6 bases). The closer fit of TRBJ2-5 to the DNA end suggests the J call may be wrong. The CDR3 covers 15 residues. The germline gives CDR1 MNHEY, CDR2 SMNVEV (reference sequence).

The chain links TRBV28 to TRBJ2-7; possible D gene TRBD2, 6 bases. Trimming left V 5 bases short and J 2 bases short, with 16 bases between. This CDR3 has 15 amino acids. Germline V gives CDR1 MDHEN, CDR2 SYDVKM. The chain's CDR3 is CASSTAGPPTYEQYF. The CDR3 DNA sequence: TGTGCCAGCAGTACTGCGGGACCTCCCACCTACGAGCAGTACTTC.

This rearrangement joins TRBV15 to TRBJ2-1; D uncertain. There are 13 residues in the CDR3. CDR1 is LNHNV and CDR2 is YYDKDF in the germline V gene (reference sequence). Trimming removed 5 bases from V and 7 bases from J, with 12 bases in between. As DNA, the CDR3 is TGTGCCACCAGCTACAAGAATTTTAATGAGCAGTTCTTC. Its translation is CATSYKNFNEQFF.